These 3 T cell receptor beta chains were all obtained from the same sample, sequenced in a study of beta chain features in type 1 diabetes (dated by TCRdb to between 2018 and 2020). Receptor libraries were prepared by the immunoSEQ multiplex PCR assay. The entire isolated RNA was reverse transcribed using the High Capacity cDNA Reverse Transcription Kit, and thus expressed TCRB transcripts were sequenced. TCRdb provides this immuneACCESS table in a form limited to in-frame rearrangements. Some clones are lacking; in checked studies, under half of them reflect an unresolved V gene, and why the rest are absent is not known. Counted in this sample were 300,000 to 450,000 clones; around 19% of them appeared once. In total, the top ten clones hold roughly 0.045% of the sample. Sequencing was performed on naive CD4+ T cells from blood. The sample's cell subset or site label is to be understood as: true naive CD4+ T cells. The receptors come from a woman under 30 in good health.

The chain employs TRBV7-9 and TRBJ1-3, with 12 bases identical to TRBD1. Trimming removed 5 bases from V and 2 bases from J; junction bases left unmatched: 4. This CDR3 region has 16 residues. CDR1 and CDR2 (germline): SEHNR, FQNEAQ (reference sequence). As DNA, the CDR3 is TGTGCCAGCAGCAAAGGGACAGGGGGCCCTGGAAACACCATATATTTT. Its translation is CASSKGTGGPGNTIYF.

The rearrangement links TRBV4-1 to TRBJ2-3; D may be TRBD1 (5 bases). Germline V CDR1 and CDR2: MGHRA, YSYEKL. V was trimmed by 1 base and J by 2 bases, leaving 10 bases between them. The CDR3 length is 15 residues. The CDR3 here is CASSQARGSTDTQYF. The CDR3 region has the DNA TGCGCCAGCAGCCAAGCAAGGGGATCCACAGATACGCAGTATTTT.

V gene TRBV9 combines with J gene TRBJ2-5; 9 bases map to TRBD1. Trimming took 2 bases from V and 3 from J; bases not matched to a gene: 5. The CDR3 contains 15 residues. Germline CDR1 is SGDLS and CDR2 is YYNGEE. DNA of the CDR3: TGTGCCAGCAGCGTGCAGGGACAGGGAAAAGAGACCCAGTACTTC. Translated: CASSVQGQGKETQYF.